Listed below are T cell receptor beta chains from one sample, sequenced in a study of T cells in Graves' hyperthyroidism and ophthalmopathy. TCRdb ran MiXCR on the multiplex PCR reads and lists one entry per CDR3 protein. The sample includes almost 600,000 distinct CDR3 sequences, more than 45% of them seen just once. Sequencing was carried out using peripheral blood or thyroid tissue (not recorded which). These receptor sequences come from a woman aged 18 to 35 with Graves' hyperthyroidism. CDR3s include the opening cysteine and the closing phenylalanine or tryptophan. The D gene is left open where the match is weak. Size is omitted from some rows. Given values are once, few, many or a class for expanded clones.

d_call: .
v_call: TRBV4-1
j_call: TRBJ2-7
clone_size: many
cdr3_aa: CASSQEGRVNYEQYF
cdr3_nt: TGCGCCAGCAGCCAAGAAGGGCGGGTGAACTACGAGCAGTACTTC

d_call: TRBD2
v_call: TRBV20-1
j_call: TRBJ2-7
clone_size: .
cdr3_aa: CSARTSGRGEQYF
cdr3_nt: TGCAGTGCGAGAACTAGCGGGAGGGGCGAGCAGTACTTC

d_call: .
v_call: TRBV7-2
j_call: TRBJ2-1
clone_size: .
cdr3_aa: CASSLASVSYNEQFF
cdr3_nt: TGTGCCAGCAGCTTAGCGAGTGTGTCCTACAATGAGCAGTTCTTC

d_call: .
v_call: TRBV2
j_call: TRBJ1-1
clone_size: many
cdr3_aa: CASWDRGNTEAFF
cdr3_nt: TGTGCCTCCTGGGACCGTGGGAACACTGAAGCTTTCTTT

d_call: .
v_call: TRBV12-3/TRBV12-4
j_call: TRBJ2-7
clone_size: few
cdr3_aa: CASSFRVGGKSSYEQYF
cdr3_nt: TGTGCCAGCAGTTTTCGTGTCGGGGGTAAGAGCTCCTACGAGCAGTACTTC

d_call: .
v_call: TRBV20-1
j_call: TRBJ1-4
clone_size: many
cdr3_aa: CSAQTGFGEKLFF
cdr3_nt: TGCAGTGCCCAAACAGGGTTCGGTGAAAAACTGTTTTTT

d_call: TRBD1
v_call: TRBV7-2
j_call: TRBJ1-1
clone_size: .
cdr3_aa: CASSRDRGRVRPHTEAFF
cdr3_nt: TGTGCCAGCTCACGGGACAGGGGGCGGGTCCGTCCCCACACTGAAGCTTTCTTT

d_call: .
v_call: TRBV5-4
j_call: TRBJ1-1
clone_size: many
cdr3_aa: CASTNRERGEAFF
cdr3_nt: TGTGCCAGCACCAATCGGGAACGGGGTGAAGCTTTCTTT

d_call: TRBD2
v_call: TRBV5-1
j_call: TRBJ2-5
clone_size: .
cdr3_aa: CASSIGETSGRGETQYF
cdr3_nt: TGCGCCAGCAGCATCGGGGAGACTAGCGGGAGGGGAGAGACCCAGTACTTC

d_call: .
v_call: TRBV19
j_call: TRBJ1-5
clone_size: many
cdr3_aa: CASEGGTGQPQHF
cdr3_nt: TGTGCCAGCGAAGGAGGGACCGGTCAGCCCCAGCATTTT

d_call: .
v_call: TRBV4-1
j_call: TRBJ1-6
clone_size: many
cdr3_aa: CASSQGWVGNSPLHF
cdr3_nt: TGCGCCAGCAGCCAAGGTTGGGTCGGAAATTCACCCCTCCACTTT

d_call: .
v_call: TRBV2
j_call: TRBJ2-1
clone_size: few
cdr3_aa: CASSEADEQFF
cdr3_nt: TGTGCCAGCAGTGAAGCGGATGAGCAGTTCTTC

d_call: .
v_call: TRBV19
j_call: TRBJ1-2
clone_size: .
cdr3_aa: CASSKGGPYRNYGYTF
cdr3_nt: TGTGCCAGTAGTAAGGGGGGTCCCTACAGAAACTATGGCTACACCTTC

d_call: .
v_call: TRBV19
j_call: TRBJ1-4
clone_size: .
cdr3_aa: CATVGPRHNEKLFF
cdr3_nt: TGTGCCACCGTGGGACCGCGACATAATGAAAAACTGTTTTTT

d_call: TRBD2
v_call: TRBV29-1
j_call: TRBJ2-3
clone_size: many
cdr3_aa: CSVEEAGHSTDTQYF
cdr3_nt: TGCAGCGTTGAAGAAGCGGGGCATAGCACAGATACGCAGTATTTT

d_call: TRBD2
v_call: TRBV2
j_call: TRBJ2-5
clone_size: many
cdr3_aa: CASRLLAGEGWETQYF
cdr3_nt: TGTGCCAGCAGACTACTAGCGGGAGAAGGTTGGGAGACCCAGTACTTC

d_call: .
v_call: TRBV2
j_call: TRBJ2-3
clone_size: .
cdr3_aa: CATSIRERATDTQYF
cdr3_nt: TGTGCCACCAGCATCAGGGAGAGGGCCACAGATACGCAGTATTTT

d_call: .
v_call: TRBV5-6
j_call: TRBJ2-7
clone_size: many
cdr3_aa: CASSQRVAYEQYF
cdr3_nt: TGTGCCAGCAGCCAGCGGGTTGCCTACGAGCAGTACTTC

d_call: TRBD1
v_call: TRBV7-9
j_call: TRBJ2-7
clone_size: many
cdr3_aa: CASSSSGQYEQYF
cdr3_nt: TGTGCCAGCAGCTCCTCGGGACAGTACGAGCAGTACTTC

d_call: TRBD1
v_call: TRBV12-5
j_call: TRBJ1-2
clone_size: .
cdr3_aa: CASGLVVGDRVGYTF
cdr3_nt: TGTGCTAGTGGTTTGGTTGTGGGAGACAGGGTCGGCTACACCTTC

d_call: .
v_call: TRBV3-1
j_call: TRBJ1-3
clone_size: .
cdr3_aa: CASMAAGYYPGNTIYF
cdr3_nt: TGTGCCAGCATGGCGGCGGGGTATTACCCTGGAAACACCATATATTTT

d_call: .
v_call: TRBV6-5
j_call: TRBJ1-1
clone_size: few
cdr3_aa: CASSYGKNTEAFF
cdr3_nt: TGTGCCAGCAGCTACGGGAAGAACACTGAAGCTTTCTTT

d_call: .
v_call: TRBV11-2
j_call: TRBJ1-2
clone_size: many
cdr3_aa: CASSLGDLNYGYTF
cdr3_nt: TGTGCCAGCAGCTTAGGGGATTTGAACTATGGCTACACCTTC

d_call: TRBD1
v_call: TRBV10-3
j_call: TRBJ2-5
clone_size: .
cdr3_aa: CAIKGQGEETQYF
cdr3_nt: TGTGCCATCAAGGGACAGGGTGAAGAGACCCAGTACTTC

d_call: .
v_call: TRBV20-1
j_call: TRBJ2-7
clone_size: many
cdr3_aa: CSARRDGGAYEQYF
cdr3_nt: TGCAGTGCTAGGAGGGACGGGGGAGCCTACGAGCAGTACTTC

d_call: .
v_call: TRBV29-1
j_call: TRBJ1-1
clone_size: .
cdr3_aa: CSYRNTEAFF
cdr3_nt: TGCAGCTACAGGAACACTGAAGCTTTCTTT

d_call: TRBD1
v_call: TRBV29-1
j_call: TRBJ1-5
clone_size: .
cdr3_aa: CSAGQGGEQPQHF
cdr3_nt: TGCAGCGCAGGACAGGGAGGTGAACAGCCCCAGCATTTT

d_call: TRBD2
v_call: TRBV19
j_call: TRBJ2-3
clone_size: few
cdr3_aa: CASSRRRLAGGRTDTQYF
cdr3_nt: TGTGCCAGTAGCCGCCGCCGACTAGCGGGAGGGAGGACAGATACGCAGTATTTT

d_call: TRBD1
v_call: TRBV4-2
j_call: TRBJ1-4
clone_size: many
cdr3_aa: CASSQGSGTGGEKLFF
cdr3_nt: TGTGCCAGCAGCCAAGGATCCGGGACAGGGGGCGAAAAACTGTTTTTT

d_call: .
v_call: TRBV7-2
j_call: TRBJ1-3
clone_size: many
cdr3_aa: CASSLEAGNSGNTIYF
cdr3_nt: TGTGCCAGCAGCTTAGAGGCAGGGAACTCTGGAAACACCATATATTTT

d_call: .
v_call: TRBV29-1
j_call: TRBJ1-5
clone_size: few
cdr3_aa: CSVEGVGNQPQHF
cdr3_nt: TGCAGCGTTGAGGGGGTTGGCAATCAGCCCCAGCATTTT

d_call: TRBD2
v_call: TRBV4-1
j_call: TRBJ2-5
clone_size: .
cdr3_aa: CASSQDSGLSYQGTQYF
cdr3_nt: TGCGCCAGCAGCCAAGATAGCGGGCTGTCTTACCAAGGGACCCAGTACTTC

d_call: .
v_call: TRBV20-1
j_call: TRBJ1-6
clone_size: once
cdr3_aa: CSARSDSIDSPLHF
cdr3_nt: TGCAGTGCTAGGTCGGATAGCATAGATTCACCCCTCCACTTT

d_call: .
v_call: TRBV7-4
j_call: TRBJ2-5
clone_size: .
cdr3_aa: CASSLDRVSAETQYF
cdr3_nt: TGTGCCAGCAGCTTAGACAGGGTGAGCGCAGAGACCCAGTACTTC

d_call: .
v_call: TRBV20-1
j_call: TRBJ2-7
clone_size: many
cdr3_aa: CSATFGGGAYEQYF
cdr3_nt: TGCAGTGCTACTTTTGGGGGAGGCGCCTACGAGCAGTACTTC

d_call: TRBD2
v_call: TRBV20-1
j_call: TRBJ2-5
clone_size: .
cdr3_aa: CSASRTSGRMGETQYF
cdr3_nt: TGCAGTGCTAGTAGGACTAGCGGGAGGATGGGAGAGACCCAGTACTTC

d_call: .
v_call: TRBV7-2
j_call: TRBJ2-7
clone_size: .
cdr3_aa: CASSPAWGDEQYF
cdr3_nt: TGTGCCAGCAGCCCGGCGTGGGGAGACGAGCAGTACTTC

d_call: .
v_call: TRBV5-6
j_call: TRBJ2-7
clone_size: many
cdr3_aa: CASSGGTGLSSYEQYF
cdr3_nt: TGTGCCAGCAGCGGAGGAACAGGGCTAAGCTCCTACGAGCAGTACTTC

d_call: TRBD2
v_call: TRBV7-2
j_call: TRBJ2-7
clone_size: many
cdr3_aa: CASSFGGRLAGASYEQYF
cdr3_nt: TGTGCCAGCAGCTTCGGCGGGAGACTAGCGGGAGCCTCCTACGAGCAGTACTTC

d_call: TRBD1
v_call: TRBV27
j_call: TRBJ2-5
clone_size: once
cdr3_aa: CASSLSYRGWAEETQYF
cdr3_nt: TGTGCCAGCAGTTTATCCTACAGGGGGTGGGCTGAAGAGACCCAGTACTTC

d_call: .
v_call: TRBV11-2
j_call: TRBJ2-5
clone_size: many
cdr3_aa: CASSRGVLADQETQYF
cdr3_nt: TGTGCCAGCAGCCGGGGTGTCCTAGCAGACCAAGAGACCCAGTACTTC

d_call: TRBD2
v_call: TRBV7-2
j_call: TRBJ2-3
clone_size: few
cdr3_aa: CASSLAGGSAFYTQYF
cdr3_nt: TGTGCCAGCAGCTTAGCTGGCGGGAGTGCGTTTTATACGCAGTATTTT

d_call: .
v_call: TRBV10-3
j_call: TRBJ1-6
clone_size: many
cdr3_aa: CAISPTGRDNSPLHF
cdr3_nt: TGTGCCATCAGTCCCACAGGGAGAGATAATTCACCCCTCCACTTT

d_call: TRBD1
v_call: TRBV7-3
j_call: TRBJ1-3
clone_size: .
cdr3_aa: CASSFDRDRASRGNTIYF
cdr3_nt: TGTGCCAGCAGCTTCGACAGGGATCGTGCCTCCCGCGGAAACACCATATATTTT

d_call: TRBD1
v_call: TRBV12-3/TRBV12-4
j_call: TRBJ1-5
clone_size: .
cdr3_aa: CASSSTGTGLQPQHF
cdr3_nt: TGTGCCAGCAGTTCCACCGGGACAGGGCTTCAGCCCCAGCATTTT

d_call: TRBD1
v_call: TRBV29-1
j_call: TRBJ1-2
clone_size: once
cdr3_aa: CSVRPGQGDGYTF
cdr3_nt: TGCAGCGTAAGACCGGGACAGGGCGATGGCTACACCTTC

d_call: .
v_call: TRBV4-1
j_call: TRBJ2-7
clone_size: many
cdr3_aa: CASSQKFLAPGPHYEQYF
cdr3_nt: TGCGCCAGCAGCCAAAAGTTCCTGGCTCCGGGACCGCACTACGAGCAGTACTTC

d_call: TRBD1
v_call: TRBV11-1
j_call: TRBJ1-5
clone_size: few
cdr3_aa: CASSLTGEGNQPQHF
cdr3_nt: TGTGCCAGCAGCTTAACAGGGGAGGGCAATCAGCCCCAGCATTTT

d_call: .
v_call: TRBV12-3/TRBV12-4
j_call: TRBJ2-7
clone_size: .
cdr3_aa: CASALDGAYEQYF
cdr3_nt: TGTGCCAGCGCCCTGGACGGAGCCTACGAGCAGTACTTC

d_call: .
v_call: TRBV7-9
j_call: TRBJ1-2
clone_size: many
cdr3_aa: CASSLSGPGGYTF
cdr3_nt: TGTGCCAGCAGCTTATCCGGACCTGGTGGCTACACCTTC

d_call: TRBD2
v_call: TRBV11-2
j_call: TRBJ2-2
clone_size: .
cdr3_aa: CASIPFGTSRGGELFF
cdr3_nt: TGTGCCAGCATTCCATTTGGGACTAGCCGGGGCGGGGAGCTGTTTTTT

d_call: .
v_call: TRBV29-1
j_call: TRBJ1-3
clone_size: .
cdr3_aa: CSEVPRPGNTIYF
cdr3_nt: TGCAGCGAAGTCCCAAGGCCTGGAAACACCATATATTTT

d_call: .
v_call: TRBV6-6
j_call: TRBJ1-1
clone_size: many
cdr3_aa: CASSRGGGLNTEAFF
cdr3_nt: TGTGCCAGCAGCCGTGGGGGGGGGTTAAACACTGAAGCTTTCTTT

d_call: .
v_call: TRBV9
j_call: TRBJ1-1
clone_size: many
cdr3_aa: CASSPPSNTEAFF
cdr3_nt: TGTGCCAGCAGCCCCCCCAGTAACACTGAAGCTTTCTTT

d_call: TRBD2
v_call: TRBV3-1
j_call: TRBJ2-7
clone_size: many
cdr3_aa: CASSQGLGGGEQYF
cdr3_nt: TGTGCCAGCAGCCAAGGTCTCGGGGGGGGGGAGCAGTACTTC